The rows below give T cell receptor beta chains drawn from one sample of a study of blood T cell repertoires in COVID-19. Sequencing used immunoSEQ multiplex PCR; TCRdb keeps in-frame clones, though not all of them. This table has around 400,000 clones, 70% to 90% appearing once. Sequencing used PBMCs or T cells enriched from blood (not recorded which). Source of these receptors: a young woman who had been exposed to COVID-19. Both conserved end residues are part of each CDR3. Each record gives: CDR3 protein, CDR3 DNA, J gene, D gene, CDR3 length, clone size, V gene. The D gene is left open where the match is weak. Clone size appears in some rows only: once, few, many, or a class for an expanded clone.

CASSLDGPTGMNTEAFF | TGTGCCAGCAGTCTCGATGGCCCGACAGGGATGAACACTGAAGCTTTCTTT | TRBJ1-1 | TRBD1 | 17 | NA | TRBV6-6
CASSMDRGRNQPQHF | TGTGCCAGCAGTATGGACAGGGGACGCAATCAGCCCCAGCATTTT | TRBJ1-5 | TRBD1 | 15 | NA | TRBV5-6
CASSWRWLDTQYF | TGTGCCAGCAGCTGGAGATGGTTGGATACGCAGTATTTT | TRBJ2-3 | NA | 13 | once | TRBV5-5
CASSYSWTGNTEAFF | TGTGCCAGCAGTTACTCCTGGACTGGGAACACTGAAGCTTTCTTT | TRBJ1-1 | NA | 15 | once | TRBV6-5
CSVLWGTGEKLFF | TGCAGCGTTTTGTGGGGGACAGGTGAAAAACTGTTTTTT | TRBJ1-4 | TRBD1 | 13 | once | TRBV29-1
CASSQGSGRGNTGELFF | TGCGCCAGCAGCCAGGGATCAGGACGGGGAAACACCGGGGAGCTGTTTTTT | TRBJ2-2 | NA | 17 | NA | TRBV4-1
CASSTRGEAFF | TGTGCCAGCAGTACCCGGGGGGAAGCTTTCTTT | TRBJ1-1 | NA | 11 | once | TRBV6-5
CATKQDSNQPQHF | TGTGCCACCAAACAGGATAGCAATCAGCCCCAGCATTTT | TRBJ1-5 | NA | 13 | once | TRBV19
CASSVGLSEPYEQYF | TGTGCCAGCAGCGTGGGCCTTTCCGAGCCTTACGAGCAGTACTTC | TRBJ2-7 | NA | 15 | few | TRBV9
CASSLAGVGETQYF | TGTGCCAGCAGCTTAGCCGGGGTCGGGGAGACCCAGTACTTC | TRBJ2-5 | NA | 14 | NA | TRBV7-2
CASTPGQSTDTQYF | TGTGCCAGCACCCCGGGACAGAGCACAGATACGCAGTATTTT | TRBJ2-3 | TRBD1 | 14 | NA | TRBV9
CSVEGNYTGGVNQPQHF | TGCAGCGTTGAAGGCAACTATACAGGGGGCGTTAATCAGCCCCAGCATTTT | TRBJ1-5 | TRBD1 | 17 | NA | TRBV29-1
CASSFGSGHHTDTQYF | TGTGCCAGCAGCTTCGGATCGGGACACCACACAGATACGCAGTATTTT | TRBJ2-3 | NA | 16 | NA | TRBV5-6
CASSLLAGLGEQFF | TGTGCCAGCAGCTTACTAGCGGGGCTCGGTGAGCAGTTCTTC | TRBJ2-1 | TRBD2 | 14 | NA | TRBV7-2
CASTETPNYGYTF | TGTGCCAGCACCGAAACACCCAACTATGGCTACACCTTC | TRBJ1-2 | NA | 13 | NA | TRBV6-5
CASRPGTANYGYTF | TGCGCCAGCAGGCCGGGGACAGCTAACTATGGCTACACCTTC | TRBJ1-2 | TRBD1 | 14 | NA | TRBV4-3